This TCR beta chain was identified during a study of Ad26.COV2.S vaccination and SARS-CoV-2 variants (TCRdb year 2021). Study-level background: Vaccine-arm donors were drawn from COV1001, a multicentre, randomized, double-blind, placebo-controlled phase I-IIa trial of Ad26.COV2.S in healthy adults. Participants in the trial were split at random into five groups of five each, receiving low-dose or high-dose Ad26.COV2.S once or twice, or else placebo on both occasions. TCRbeta repertoire sequencing was used to assess the specificity and breadth of SARS-CoV-2-reactive T cell receptors after Ad26.COV2.S vaccination. Throughout the experiments and outcome assessment, investigators stayed blinded to trial group allocation. A total of roughly 30 samples were included in the TCR-sequenced set, comprising about 20 Ad26.COV2.S vaccine recipients, 5 placebo recipients and 8 SARS-CoV-2 convalescent individuals. Dosing of Ad26.COV2.S was intramuscular, at either 5x10^10 or 1x10^11 viral particles, delivered as one shot or as two shots spaced 56 days apart. Overall study results and their limits: Vaccine and placebo recipients had comparable non-spike TCR breadth, which fits with the vaccine containing only spike. According to the authors, total T cell responses may have been underestimated by the TCR breadth and depth analyses. Higher spike-specific TCR breadth was observed in Ad26.COV2.S recipients than in placebo recipients (P = 0.0014). Substantial breadth of spike-specific CD8+ and CD4+ T cell responses was reported after vaccination. The study was not powered to compare responses between vaccine doses or regimens.

About this clone itself: No antigen is known for it. Per-base quality was not reported, and no clone a single base away is much larger than it.

TCRbeta CDR3 regions were sequenced with the immunoSEQ Assay. After extraction, genomic DNA underwent amplification by bias-controlled multiplex PCR, followed by high-throughput sequencing. Turning to the authors' computational methods: To quantify the absolute abundance of each unique TCRbeta CDR3 region, sequences were collapsed and filtered. T cell fraction was estimated by normalization of TCRbeta template counts to usable DNA, with usable DNA being measured through amplification of reference genes present in all nucleated cells. Repertoire TCRs were annotated as SARS-CoV-2-specific by exact matching of V gene, CDR3 amino acid sequence and J gene to a known reactive TCR set. The reference SARS-CoV-2 TCR set was obtained from MIRA and was filtered for enrichment in COVID-19-positive ImmuneCODE repertoires, whereby public or cross-reactive TCRs were removed. Drawing on the MIRA antigens, annotated TCRs were analysed further at the level of specific ORF or position within ORF. Breadth was defined as annotated unique rearrangements over total unique productive rearrangements; depth was the summed frequency of those rearrangements. Two-sided Wilcoxon rank-sum tests were used to compare TCR breadth between groups. The immuneACCESS repertoire file appears here via TCRdb, limited to in-frame rearrangements. These files lack a portion of the clones; in checked studies, under half of the deficit traces to unresolved V genes, and the cause of the others is not known. V, J and clone size are those of that table, while D and trimming were read from the DNA. Present in this sample are 350,000 to 600,000 clones, about 89% of which were seen just once. The ten largest clones capture 1.5% to 2% of the sample.

The label giving this sample's treatment or condition can be read as: 15 to 20 received Ad26.COV2.S at low or high dose, single or two shots; about 5 received placebo; per-sample allocation not given. Repertoires of vaccine and placebo recipients were sequenced from samples taken on day 63 after the first injection. Between 29 July and 7 August 2020, Cohort 1b enrolled 25 adults aged 18-55 years at one site in Boston, USA. Ad26.COV2.S consisted of a replication-incompetent adenovirus type 26 vector by which a prefusion-stabilized SARS-CoV-2 spike protein from the original Wuhan strain was expressed. Taken from cysteine to phenylalanine, the CDR3 has 12 residues. CDR3 DNA is the only sequence kept; it has 36 bases, read in frame from the first base. As encoded in the germline V gene, CDR1 is KGHSH while CDR2 is LQKENI. The junction shows trimming of 5 bases on V and 3 bases on J, plus 8 bases between the germline ends.

The chain is made from TRBV18 and TRBJ2-7; the D call could be TRBD1 or TRBD2, with each sharing 5 bases. This material consisted of peripheral blood, taken in a trial of Ad26.COV2.S vaccine versus placebo. The TCR sequence derives from a person between 18 and 59 years old who received the Ad26.COV2.S COVID-19 vaccine or a placebo. The bases read TGTGCCAGCTCAGGGGACGTCTACGAGCAGTACTTC. Its translation is CASSGDVYEQYF.